This TCR beta chain was recorded in a study of T cells in Graves' hyperthyroidism and ophthalmopathy. As for the study in general: The blood sample was taken at first diagnosis, before treatment began.

This clonotype was seen many times. V trimming: 5 bases; J trimming: 6 bases; junction bases outside the gene matches: 10. This CDR3 has 15 residues. Patients showing uncontrolled infection, other autoimmune disease, pregnancy or lactation were ineligible. The PBMCs studied were ones that came from about 10 ml fresh peripheral blood. RNA transcripts provided the source from which TCR beta CDR3 regions were amplified. First-round RT-PCR of the TCR CDR3 relied on the HTBI primer set. MiXCR, applied by TCRdb to the multiplex PCR reads, yields one record per CDR3 protein. Among 550,000 to 600,000 distinct CDR3 sequences listed, 12% to 15% were seen once.

The chain couples TRBV12-3 or TRBV12-4 to TRBJ1-2; 9 bases are shared with TRBD1. The TCR originated in a woman aged 18-29 years with Graves' ophthalmopathy. The sequencing sample was made of blood. The CDR3 DNA reads TGTGCCAGCAGTCCCTCCCGGACAGGGGCCCATGGCTACACCTTC. Residues: CASSPSRTGAHGYTF.